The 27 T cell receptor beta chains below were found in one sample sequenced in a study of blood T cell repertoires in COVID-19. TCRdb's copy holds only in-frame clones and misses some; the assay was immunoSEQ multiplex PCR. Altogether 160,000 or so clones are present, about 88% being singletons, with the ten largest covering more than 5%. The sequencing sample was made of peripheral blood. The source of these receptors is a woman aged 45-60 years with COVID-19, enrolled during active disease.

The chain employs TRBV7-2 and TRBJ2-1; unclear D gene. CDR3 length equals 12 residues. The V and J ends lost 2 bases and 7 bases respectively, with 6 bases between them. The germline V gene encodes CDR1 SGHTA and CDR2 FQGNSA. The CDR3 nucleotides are TGTGCCAGCAGCTTACCCACTAATGAGCAGTTCTTC. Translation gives CASSLPTNEQFF.

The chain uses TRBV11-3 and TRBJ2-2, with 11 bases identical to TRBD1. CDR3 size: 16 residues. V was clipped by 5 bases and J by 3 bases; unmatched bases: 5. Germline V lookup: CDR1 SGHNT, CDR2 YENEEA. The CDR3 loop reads CASSTRTGGYTGELFF. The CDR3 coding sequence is TGTGCCAGCAGCACCCGGACAGGGGGCTACACCGGGGAGCTGTTTTTT.

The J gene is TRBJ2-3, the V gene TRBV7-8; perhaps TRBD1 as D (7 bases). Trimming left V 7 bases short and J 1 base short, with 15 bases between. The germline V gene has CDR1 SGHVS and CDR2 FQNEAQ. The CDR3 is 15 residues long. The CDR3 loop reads CASIGGGLGTDTQYF. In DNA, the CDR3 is TGTGCCAGCATTGGAGGGGGCCTGGGCACAGATACGCAGTATTTT.

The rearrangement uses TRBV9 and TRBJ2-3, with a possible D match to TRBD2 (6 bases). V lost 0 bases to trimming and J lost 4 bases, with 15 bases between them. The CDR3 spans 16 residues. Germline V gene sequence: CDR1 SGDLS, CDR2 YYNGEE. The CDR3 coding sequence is TGTGCCAGCAGCGTAGGTGGTAAGCGGGTCCCAGATACGCAGTATTTT. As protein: CASSVGGKRVPDTQYF.

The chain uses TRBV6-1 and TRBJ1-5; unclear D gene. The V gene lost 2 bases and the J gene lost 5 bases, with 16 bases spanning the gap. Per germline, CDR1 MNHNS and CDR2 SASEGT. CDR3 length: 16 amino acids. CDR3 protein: CASSEQVGQPHQPQHF. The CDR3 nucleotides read TGTGCCAGCAGTGAACAGGTCGGCCAGCCACATCAGCCCCAGCATTTT.

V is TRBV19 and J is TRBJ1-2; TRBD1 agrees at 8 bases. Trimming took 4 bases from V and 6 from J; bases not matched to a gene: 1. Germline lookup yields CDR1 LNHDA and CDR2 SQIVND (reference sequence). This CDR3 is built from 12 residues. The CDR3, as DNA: TGTGCCAGTAGTACAGGGGGCGATGGCTACACCTTC. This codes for CASSTGGDGYTF. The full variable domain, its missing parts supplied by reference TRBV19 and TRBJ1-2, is DGGITQSPKYLFRKEGQNVTLSCEQNLNHDAMYWYRQDPGQGLRLIYYSQIVNDFQKGDIAEGYSVSREKKESFPLTVTSAQKNPTAFYLCASSTGGDGYTFGSGTRLTVV.

CDR3 nucleotides: TGTGCCAGCAGCTTAAGCCCGCTGGTCGCTGAAGCTTTCTTT. As protein: CASSLSPLVAEAFF. The V gene is TRBV7-6, the J gene TRBJ1-1, with D hard to call. The CDR3 runs 14 residues. Germline V CDR1 and CDR2: SGHVS, FNYEAQ. The V end was cut by 2 bases, the J end by 6 bases, with 13 bases between.

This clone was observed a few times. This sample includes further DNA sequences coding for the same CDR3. CDR3: CASSQTGSTDTQYF. DNA of the CDR3: TGTGCCAGCAGCCAGACAGGGAGCACAGATACGCAGTATTTT. The V and J genes are TRBV4-2 and TRBJ2-3; 7 bases match TRBD1. From germline, CDR1 is LGHNA and CDR2 YNFKEQ. Losses at the gene ends were 3 bases for V and 0 bases for J; bases not matched to a gene: 0. This CDR3 is built from 14 residues.

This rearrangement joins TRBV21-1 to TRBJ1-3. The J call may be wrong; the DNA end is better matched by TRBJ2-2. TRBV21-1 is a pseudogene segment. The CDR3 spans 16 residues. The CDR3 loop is CASSTKTPANTGELFF. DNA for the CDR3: TGTGCCAGCAGCACGAAGACCCCAGCGAACACCGGGGAGCTGTTTTTT.

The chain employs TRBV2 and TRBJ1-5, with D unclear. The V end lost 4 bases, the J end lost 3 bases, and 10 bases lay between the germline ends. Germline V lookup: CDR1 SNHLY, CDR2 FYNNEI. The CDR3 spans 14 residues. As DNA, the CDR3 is TGTGCCAGCAGTGCGGGAAACTCCAATCAGCCCCAGCATTTT. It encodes CASSAGNSNQPQHF.

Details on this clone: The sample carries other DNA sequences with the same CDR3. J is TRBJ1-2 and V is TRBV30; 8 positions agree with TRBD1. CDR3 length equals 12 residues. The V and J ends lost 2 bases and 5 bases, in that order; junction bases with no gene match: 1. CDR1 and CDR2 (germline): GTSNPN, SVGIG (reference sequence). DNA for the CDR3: TGTGCCTGGAGTACAGGGGGGTATGGCTACACCTTC. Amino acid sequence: CAWSTGGYGYTF. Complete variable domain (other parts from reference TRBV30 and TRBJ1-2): SQTIHQWPATLVQPVGSPLSLECTVEGTSNPNLYWYRQAAGRGLQLLFYSVGIGQISSEVPQNLSASRPQDRQFILSSKKLLLSDSGFYLCAWSTGGYGYTFGSGTRLTVV.

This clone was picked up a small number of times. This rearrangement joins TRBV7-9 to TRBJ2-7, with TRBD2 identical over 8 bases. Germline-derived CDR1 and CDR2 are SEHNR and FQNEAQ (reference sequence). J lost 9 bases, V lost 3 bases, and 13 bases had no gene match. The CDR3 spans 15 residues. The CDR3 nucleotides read TGTGCCAGCAGCTTTAGCGGGGACGCCCTACGAGGGCAGTACTTC. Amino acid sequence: CASSFSGDALRGQYF.

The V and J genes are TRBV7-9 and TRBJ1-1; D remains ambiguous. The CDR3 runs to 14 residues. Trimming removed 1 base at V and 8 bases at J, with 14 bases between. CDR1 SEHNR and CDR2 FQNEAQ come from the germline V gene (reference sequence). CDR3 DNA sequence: TGTGCCAGCAGCTTAGAGGAGGCGGGTGGGGAAGCTTTCTTT. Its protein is CASSLEEAGGEAFF.

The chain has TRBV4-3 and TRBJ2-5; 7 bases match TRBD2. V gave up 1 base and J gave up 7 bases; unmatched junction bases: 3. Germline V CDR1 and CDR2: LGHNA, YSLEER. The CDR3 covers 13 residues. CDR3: CASSQGREGTQYF. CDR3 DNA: TGCGCCAGCAGCCAAGGCAGGGAGGGGACCCAGTACTTC.

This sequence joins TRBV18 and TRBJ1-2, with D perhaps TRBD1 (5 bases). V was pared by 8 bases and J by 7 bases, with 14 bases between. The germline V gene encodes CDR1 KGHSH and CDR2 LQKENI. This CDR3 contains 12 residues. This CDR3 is CASTRAGPGYTF. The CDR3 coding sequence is TGTGCCAGCACGCGAGCGGGGCCTGGCTACACCTTC.

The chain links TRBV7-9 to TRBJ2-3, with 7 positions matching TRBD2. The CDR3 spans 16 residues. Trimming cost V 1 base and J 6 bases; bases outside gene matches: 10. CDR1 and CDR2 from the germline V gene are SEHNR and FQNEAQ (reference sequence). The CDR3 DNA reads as TGTGCCAGCAGCTTAGTGTTGTGGACTAGAACTGATACGCAGTATTTT. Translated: CASSLVLWTRTDTQYF.

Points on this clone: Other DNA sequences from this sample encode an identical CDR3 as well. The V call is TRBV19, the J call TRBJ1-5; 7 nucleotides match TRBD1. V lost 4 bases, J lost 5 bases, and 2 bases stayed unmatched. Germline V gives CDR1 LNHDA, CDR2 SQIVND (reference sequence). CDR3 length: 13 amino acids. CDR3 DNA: TGTGCCAGTAGTAGACAGGGTTATCAGCCCCAGCATTTT. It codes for CASSRQGYQPQHF.

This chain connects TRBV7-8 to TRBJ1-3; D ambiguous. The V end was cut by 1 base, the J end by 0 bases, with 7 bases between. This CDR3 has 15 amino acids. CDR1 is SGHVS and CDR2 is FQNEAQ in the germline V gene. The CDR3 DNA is TGTGCCAGCAGCTTAGATCAACTCTCTGGAAACACCATATATTTT. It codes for CASSLDQLSGNTIYF.

CDR3 in amino acids: CASSSYREGGETQYF. CDR3 nucleotides: TGTGCCAGCAGTTCCTACAGGGAAGGGGGAGAGACCCAGTACTTC. The chain recombines TRBV28 with TRBJ2-5, with a possible D match to TRBD1 (6 bases). The V end was cut by 4 bases, the J end by 4 bases, with 16 bases between. The CDR3 consists of 15 residues. Germline CDR1 is MDHEN and CDR2 is SYDVKM.

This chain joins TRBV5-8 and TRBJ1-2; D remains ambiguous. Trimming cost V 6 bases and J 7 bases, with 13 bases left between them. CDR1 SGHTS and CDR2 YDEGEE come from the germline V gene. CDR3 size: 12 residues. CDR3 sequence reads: CASTSGSFGYTF. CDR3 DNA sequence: TGTGCCAGCACCTCGGGATCCTTTGGCTACACCTTC.

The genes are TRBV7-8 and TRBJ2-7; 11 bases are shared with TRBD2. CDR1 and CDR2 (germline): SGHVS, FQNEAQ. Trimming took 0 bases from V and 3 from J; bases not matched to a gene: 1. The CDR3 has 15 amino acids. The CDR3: CASSLAGTSGYEQYF. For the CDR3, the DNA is TGTGCCAGCAGCTTAGCCGGGACTAGCGGCTACGAGCAGTACTTC.

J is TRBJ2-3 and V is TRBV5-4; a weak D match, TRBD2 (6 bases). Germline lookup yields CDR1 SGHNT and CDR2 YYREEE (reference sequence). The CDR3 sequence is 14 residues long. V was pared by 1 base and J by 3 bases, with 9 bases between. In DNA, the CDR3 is TGTGCCAGCAGCTTGTACGGGGGTACAGATACGCAGTATTTT. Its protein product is CASSLYGGTDTQYF. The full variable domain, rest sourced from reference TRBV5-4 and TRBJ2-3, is ETGVTQSPTHLIKTRGQQVTLRCSSQSGHNTVSWYQQALGQGPQFIFQYYREEENGRGNFPPRFSGLQFPNYSSELNVNALELDDSALYLCASSLYGGTDTQYFGPGTRLTVL.

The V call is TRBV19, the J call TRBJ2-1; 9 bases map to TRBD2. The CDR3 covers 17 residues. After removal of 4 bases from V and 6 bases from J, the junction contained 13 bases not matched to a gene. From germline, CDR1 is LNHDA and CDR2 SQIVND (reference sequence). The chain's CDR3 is CASSTLRRLAGFNEQFF. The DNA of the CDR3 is TGTGCCAGTAGTACCCTTCGGCGGCTAGCGGGATTCAATGAGCAGTTCTTC.

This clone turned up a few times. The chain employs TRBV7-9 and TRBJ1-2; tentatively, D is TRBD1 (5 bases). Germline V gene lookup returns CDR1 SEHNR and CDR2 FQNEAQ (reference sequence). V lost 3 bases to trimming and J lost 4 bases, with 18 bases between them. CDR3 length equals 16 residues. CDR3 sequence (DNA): TGTGCCAGCAGCTTCGACACGGGGGGAAGGGGCTATGGCTACACCTTC. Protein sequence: CASSFDTGGRGYGYTF.

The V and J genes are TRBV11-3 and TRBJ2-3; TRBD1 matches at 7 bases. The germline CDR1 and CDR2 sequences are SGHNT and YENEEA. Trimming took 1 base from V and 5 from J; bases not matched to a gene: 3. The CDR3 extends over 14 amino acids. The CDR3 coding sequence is TGTGCCAGCAGCTTAGGGACAGGCTTAGATACGCAGTATTTT. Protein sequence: CASSLGTGLDTQYF.

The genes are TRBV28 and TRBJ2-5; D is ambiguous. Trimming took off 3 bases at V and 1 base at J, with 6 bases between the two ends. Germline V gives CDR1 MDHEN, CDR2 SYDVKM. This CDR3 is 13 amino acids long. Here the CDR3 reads CASSLASQETQYF. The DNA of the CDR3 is TGTGCCAGCAGTTTGGCCAGCCAAGAGACCCAGTACTTC.

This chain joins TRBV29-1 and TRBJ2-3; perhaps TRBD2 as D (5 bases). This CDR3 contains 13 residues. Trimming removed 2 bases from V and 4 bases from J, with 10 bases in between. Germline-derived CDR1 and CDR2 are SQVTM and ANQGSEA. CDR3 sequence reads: CSVETTLADTQYF. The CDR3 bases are TGCAGCGTTGAAACTACACTAGCAGATACGCAGTATTTT.